The sequence of this TCR beta chain was determined in a study of blood T cell repertoires in COVID-19. Overall study context: From the United States, Italy and Spain came samples of acute and convalescent COVID-19. PBMCs, B-cell-depleted T cells, or T cells were the source of the cDNA or gDNA that made up the material.

The ends were cut back, 5 bases at V and 0 bases at J, with 13 bases in the middle. There are 15 residues in the CDR3. Per germline, CDR1 SGHAT and CDR2 FQNNGV. Methods used by the authors: The authors estimated nucleated cell counts from reference gene primer amplification. Profiled with immunoSEQ multiplex PCR; TCRdb holds only in-frame clones, not every one. V, J and clone size are taken as reported in that table, and D and trimming were inferred from the DNA itself. The sample includes approximately 93,000 clones, about two thirds of them seen just once. The TCR sequence derives from a woman of 80 years or more with acute or convalescent COVID-19. The chain recombines TRBV11-2 with TRBJ1-1; D unresolved. Sequences were obtained from peripheral blood. The CDR3 spells CASSLGSFMNTEAFF. Written as DNA, the CDR3 is TGTGCCAGCAGCCTGGGCAGTTTTATGAACACTGAAGCTTTCTTT.